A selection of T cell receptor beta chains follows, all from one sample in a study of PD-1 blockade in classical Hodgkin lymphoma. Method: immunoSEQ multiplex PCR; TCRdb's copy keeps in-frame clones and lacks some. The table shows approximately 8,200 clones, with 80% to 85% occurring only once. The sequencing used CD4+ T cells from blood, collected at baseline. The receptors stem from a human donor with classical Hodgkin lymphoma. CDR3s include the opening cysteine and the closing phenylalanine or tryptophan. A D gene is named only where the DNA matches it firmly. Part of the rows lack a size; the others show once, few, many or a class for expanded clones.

TGTGCCATCGGCACGGGCAACGAGCAGTACTTC	CAIGTGNEQYF	TRBV10-3	NA	TRBJ2-7	NA
TGTGCCAGCAGCTTAGGTGGCCCAATGAGCACTGAAGCTTTCTTT	CASSLGGPMSTEAFF	TRBV7-9	NA	TRBJ1-1	NA
TGCGCCAGCAGATCCCAGGGTTCGGATACGCAGTATTTT	CASRSQGSDTQYF	TRBV4-1	NA	TRBJ2-3	NA
TGTGCCAGCAGTGGCAAGCTAGCGGGGCGGGGTACGCAGTATTTT	CASSGKLAGRGTQYF	TRBV25-1	NA	TRBJ2-3	TRBD2
TGTGCCAGCAGCCGACGGCTTCCGAACACCGGGGAGCTGTTTTTT	CASSRRLPNTGELFF	TRBV7-2	NA	TRBJ2-2	NA
TGCGCCAGCAGTGAGCCGGCTAGCGGGCGGAAAGAGACCCAGTACTTC	CASSEPASGRKETQYF	TRBV10-2	NA	TRBJ2-5	TRBD2
TGTGCCAGCAGCTTACTTGCGGGAGGGCTGGGCGAGCAGTACTTC	CASSLLAGGLGEQYF	TRBV7-2	NA	TRBJ2-7	TRBD2
TGTGCCAGCACTTTACCAGGGGGGAACACTGAAGCTTTCTTT	CASTLPGGNTEAFF	TRBV6-6	few	TRBJ1-1	TRBD1
TGCGCCAGCAGCTTGGCCGGGGGAGGGGGCACAGATACGCAGTATTTT	CASSLAGGGGTDTQYF	TRBV5-1	NA	TRBJ2-3	TRBD2
TGTGCCAGCAGTTCTTACGACAGGGGTAGCGCCTACAATGAGCAGTTCTTC	CASSSYDRGSAYNEQFF	TRBV27	NA	TRBJ2-1	TRBD1
TGTGCCACCAGCAGCGGACAGGCACCCTCACCCCTCCACTTT	CATSSGQAPSPLHF	TRBV15	once	TRBJ1-6	TRBD1
TGTGCCAGCACCCTCCCCGCGGGAGGGTCCCCAGATACGCAGTATTTT	CASTLPAGGSPDTQYF	TRBV27	NA	TRBJ2-3	TRBD2
TGTGCCAGCTCACCACCGGTGGGACGATCTTTCTTT	CASSPPVGRSFF	TRBV18	NA	TRBJ1-1	NA
TGTGCCAGCAGCCCCAACCAAGAGACCCAGTACTTC	CASSPNQETQYF	TRBV7-9	NA	TRBJ2-5	NA
TGTGCCAGCAGTTTAAGTCTAGCGGGGAATTACTACGAGCAGTACTTC	CASSLSLAGNYYEQYF	TRBV28	NA	TRBJ2-7	TRBD2
TGCGCCAGCAGCCAAGGGGTGCCAACGAACACCGGGGAGCTGTTTTTT	CASSQGVPTNTGELFF	TRBV5-1	NA	TRBJ2-2	NA
TGTGCCAGCAGTTACTCTGGGGGCTTGTCCTACGAGCAGTACTTC	CASSYSGGLSYEQYF	TRBV6-6	NA	TRBJ2-7	NA
TGTGCCAGCAGTTACTCTCGACTCTTAAGCTCCTACGAGCAGTACTTC	CASSYSRLLSSYEQYF	TRBV6-6	few	TRBJ2-7	NA
TGTGCCAGCAGTCTTCTGGACATCGGCTACACCTTC	CASSLLDIGYTF	TRBV2	few	TRBJ1-2	NA
TGTGCCTGGAGTCCCACTGACTGGGGAGGCTCCTACAATGAGCAGTTCTTC	CAWSPTDWGGSYNEQFF	TRBV30	NA	TRBJ2-1	NA
TGTGCCAGTAGTATCCCCCGGCTGATCTATCAGCCCCAGCATTTT	CASSIPRLIYQPQHF	TRBV19	NA	TRBJ1-5	NA
TGTGCCACCAGACTTACACCGAACACTGAAGCTTTCTTT	CATRLTPNTEAFF	TRBV15	few	TRBJ1-1	NA
TGCGCCAGCAGCCCAGGAGTTGGCTCCTACGAGCAGTACTTC	CASSPGVGSYEQYF	TRBV5-1	NA	TRBJ2-7	NA
TGTGCCAGCAGTGAAGAGATCCTAAGGGCCGGGGAGCTGTTTTTT	CASSEEILRAGELFF	TRBV2	NA	TRBJ2-2	NA
TGTGCCAGCAGCTTAGTGAGCGGGGAGACCCAGTACTTC	CASSLVSGETQYF	TRBV5-6	few	TRBJ2-5	NA
TGTGCCTGGAGTCCCGGAGGAGGTGAAGCTTTCTTT	CAWSPGGGEAFF	TRBV30	NA	TRBJ1-1	NA
TGCGCCAGCAGCCCACCCCTAGATACGCAGTATTTT	CASSPPLDTQYF	TRBV4-1	NA	TRBJ2-3	NA
TGCGCCAGCAGCTTGGACAGGGCCAACTACGAGCAGTACTTC	CASSLDRANYEQYF	TRBV5-1	NA	TRBJ2-7	NA
TGTGCCAGCAGTTACCCGGGACTAGCGGGAAGTGGGGAGCTGTTTTTT	CASSYPGLAGSGELFF	TRBV6-6	NA	TRBJ2-2	TRBD2
TGTGCCAGCAGTTGGCCCCACCAAGAGACCCAGTACTTC	CASSWPHQETQYF	TRBV5-4	NA	TRBJ2-5	NA
TGTGCCAGCAGCCCCCGTAGTCCACAGGGAGGGGGCACTGAAGCTTTCTTT	CASSPRSPQGGGTEAFF	TRBV7-9	NA	TRBJ1-1	NA
TGTGCCAGCAGTGAGGTACGCGCATCTGGGGCCAACGTCCTGACTTTC	CASSEVRASGANVLTF	TRBV2	NA	TRBJ2-6	NA
TGTGCCAGCAGTGACTCGGGACTAGGAGATGAGACCCAGTACTTC	CASSDSGLGDETQYF	TRBV6-6	once	TRBJ2-5	TRBD2
TGTGCCAGCAGTTTGAGGGGAAATGGAATCTATGGCTACACCTTC	CASSLRGNGIYGYTF	TRBV27	NA	TRBJ1-2	NA
TGTGCCAGCAGCTCCCGGGTGACCGGGGAGCTGTTTTTT	CASSSRVTGELFF	TRBV5-4	NA	TRBJ2-2	NA
TGTGCCAGCATGCGGGAAGGGGGCTATGGGGCCAACGTCCTGACTTTC	CASMREGGYGANVLTF	TRBV27	NA	TRBJ2-6	NA
TGTGCCAGCAGCTTGGGACTAGCGTCGGCCGAGCAGTACTTC	CASSLGLASAEQYF	TRBV5-6	NA	TRBJ2-7	TRBD2
TGTGCCTGGCGACTCCTCGGACAGGGGGCGATTGGCTACACCTTC	CAWRLLGQGAIGYTF	TRBV30	NA	TRBJ1-2	TRBD1
TGTGCCAGCAGTTACATTGGGGCGGGATGGAGGTATTTT	CASSYIGAGWRYF	TRBV6-5	NA	TRBJ2-3	NA
TGTGCCAGCAGTTTGGCCAGGGAGGGCAATCAGCCCCAGCATTTT	CASSLAREGNQPQHF	TRBV28	NA	TRBJ1-5	NA
TGTGCCAGCAGGATGGGTTCCGGCTACACCTTC	CASRMGSGYTF	TRBV6-1	NA	TRBJ1-2	NA
TGTGCCAGCAGTGACCCCGGGACAGGGGCTTACAATGAGCAGTTCTTC	CASSDPGTGAYNEQFF	TRBV28	NA	TRBJ2-1	TRBD1
TGTGCCAGTAGTCCCCGTCCCGGGACAGGATACAATTACTACGAGCAGTACTTC	CASSPRPGTGYNYYEQYF	TRBV19	NA	TRBJ2-7	TRBD1
TGTGCCAGTAGGCCACAGGGAGGGGACTACAATGAGCAGTTCTTC	CASRPQGGDYNEQFF	TRBV19	NA	TRBJ2-1	NA
TGTGCCAGCAGCCGGGACAGGGGTATGTACGAGCAGTACTTC	CASSRDRGMYEQYF	TRBV6-1	NA	TRBJ2-7	TRBD1
TGTGCCAGCAGCTCCGGACAGCCAGGCCTACTGAGCTCCTATAATTCACCCCTCCACTTT	CASSSGQPGLLSSYNSPLHF	TRBV27	NA	TRBJ1-6	NA
TGCGCCAGCAGCAGGGGACAGGTCGCGGGGGAGCTGTTTTTT	CASSRGQVAGELFF	TRBV5-1	NA	TRBJ2-2	TRBD1
TGTGCCAGCAGCCCAGGGGCGGGAAACACCATATATTTT	CASSPGAGNTIYF	TRBV5-4	NA	TRBJ1-3	NA
TGCGCCAGCCGACCGGCCGGGGGTGATGAGCAGTTCTTC	CASRPAGGDEQFF	TRBV5-1	few	TRBJ2-1	NA
TGTGCCAGCAGCTTATACCGAGGTGGCGAGCAGTACTTC	CASSLYRGGEQYF	TRBV11-2	NA	TRBJ2-7	NA
TGTGCCAGCTCAGGGCAGGCGCACAATGAGCAGTTCTTC	CASSGQAHNEQFF	TRBV18	NA	TRBJ2-1	NA